The next 2 T cell receptor beta chains were all read from a single sample in a study of blood T cell repertoires in COVID-19. The table came from immunoSEQ multiplex PCR; TCRdb's copy has only in-frame clones and leaves some out. This table has fewer than 250,000 clones, around 86% appearing once. Source material: peripheral blood. Every receptor here comes from a man in his 60s with acute or convalescent COVID-19.

This chain joins TRBV15 and TRBJ1-1, with TRBD1 identical over 8 bases. CDR1 is LNHNV, CDR2 YYDKDF, per germline (reference sequence). The CDR3 extends over 15 amino acids. The junction had 4 bases not matched to a gene; V was cut back by 2 bases and J by 2 bases. The CDR3 coding sequence is TGTGCCACCAGCAGACCTGGGACAGGTAACACTGAAGCTTTCTTT. It translates to CATSRPGTGNTEAFF.

The genes are TRBV20-1 and TRBJ2-7; D is undetermined. Germline V CDR1 and CDR2: DFQATT, SNEGSKA (reference sequence). V was clipped by 3 bases and J by 4 bases, with 10 bases between them. The CDR3 runs to 12 residues. The CDR3 coding sequence is TGCAGTGCTAGTAAACTCCCTTACGAGCAGTACTTC. Its protein product is CSASKLPYEQYF.